What follows are 21 T cell receptor beta chains derived from one specimen sequenced in a study of T cell repertoires in cytomegalovirus infection. MiXCR, applied by TCRdb to the reads, yields one record per CDR3 protein. Among 450,000 to 600,000 distinct CDR3 sequences, 40% to 50% were seen once, and the ten largest hold 35% to 50%. No cognate antigen is known for these TCRs. Sequencing used cultured PBMCs, obtained from culture after CMV antigen stimulation. The receptors shown here come from a human donor in good health (CMV status not recorded). Some clones in this sample may be carry-over from other donors' samples.

The chain links TRBV5-4 to TRBJ2-2, with TRBD2 identical over 12 bases. Germline values: CDR1 SGHNT, CDR2 YYREEE (reference sequence). V was pared by 5 bases and J by 7 bases, with 9 bases of the junction left unmatched. CDR3 length: 16 amino acids. For the CDR3, the DNA is TGTGCCAGCAGTCCCCGGACTAGCGGGGCGAGCGGGGAGCTGTTTTTT. The encoded protein is CASSPRTSGASGELFF. Using reference TRBV5-4 and TRBJ2-2 for the parts outside the CDR3, the full variable domain is ETGVTQSPTHLIKTRGQQVTLRCSSQSGHNTVSWYQQALGQGPQFIFQYYREEENGRGNFPPRFSGLQFPNYSSELNVNALELDDSALYLCASSPRTSGASGELFFGEGSRLTVL.

The V and J genes are TRBV10-3 and TRBJ1-2; D ambiguous. This CDR3 comprises 10 residues. Germline lookup yields CDR1 ENHRY and CDR2 SYGVKD. The germline V and J ends were trimmed by 6 bases and 8 bases, with 7 bases remaining between them. This chain's CDR3 is CAISLGGYTF. The CDR3 DNA reads as TGTGCCATCAGCCTTGGAGGCTACACCTTC.

The chain combines TRBV7-9 with TRBJ2-5; 9 bases fit TRBD1. The ends lost 4 bases at V and 5 bases at J; junction bases unmatched: 11. The CDR3 totals 16 residues. Germline V CDR1 and CDR2: SEHNR, FQNEAQ (reference sequence). The CDR3 sequence: CASSSNKGQGEETQYF. The CDR3 bases are TGTGCCAGCAGCTCAAATAAGGGACAGGGAGAGGAGACCCAGTACTTC.

This clonotype has only a few counts. CDR3 nucleotides: TGTGCCAGCAGTTTGTTTACCGATGAGTTAGAAAAACTGTTTTTT. Its protein is CASSLFTDELEKLFF. The gene calls are TRBV12-3 or TRBV12-4 and TRBJ1-4, with D uncertain. Between the trimmed V and J ends, which lost 3 bases and 8 bases, there was a span of 16 bases. This CDR3 spans 15 amino acids.

This clonotype was counted between two and nine times. The chain joins TRBV7-2 to TRBJ2-1; unclear D gene. Trimming removed 8 bases from V and 5 bases from J, with 19 bases in between. The germline V gene has CDR1 SGHTA and CDR2 FQGNSA. This CDR3 is built from 15 residues. The CDR3 spells CASSGLWLVNNEQFF. The CDR3 nucleotides read TGTGCCAGCTCCGGCTTGTGGCTAGTAAACAATGAGCAGTTCTTC.

V is TRBV11-2 and J is TRBJ2-7, with no clear D. CDR1 and CDR2 (germline): SGHAT, FQNNGV. The CDR3 length is 13 residues. V was cut by 5 bases and J by 9 bases, with 17 bases left in between. This CDR3 reads CASSPPSELGQYF. CDR3 nucleotide sequence: TGTGCCAGCAGCCCCCCCTCAGAGCTGGGGCAGTACTTC.

This clonotype appeared many times. This chain uses TRBV7-8 with TRBJ2-7; TRBD1 agrees at 7 bases. Germline values: CDR1 SGHVS, CDR2 FQNEAQ. With V trimmed by 1 base and J by 1 base, 4 bases remained unmatched. The CDR3 has 15 amino acids. The CDR3 bases are TGTGCCAGCAGCTTAGACGCGACAGGGTCCTACGAGCAGTACTTC. Residues: CASSLDATGSYEQYF.

The chain employs TRBV2 and TRBJ1-1, with a possible D match to TRBD1 (5 bases). Germline V gene sequence: CDR1 SNHLY, CDR2 FYNNEI. This CDR3 is built from 13 residues. Trimming took off 6 bases at V and 3 bases at J, with 11 bases between the two ends. The CDR3 protein is CASRAGIYTEAFF. The DNA of the CDR3 is TGTGCCAGCAGAGCAGGGATCTACACTGAAGCTTTCTTT.

The chain has TRBV6-6 and TRBJ1-4; no reliable D call. The CDR3 length is 14 residues. V gave up 4 bases and J gave up 8 bases, with 14 bases separating them. CDR1 is MNHNY and CDR2 is SVGAGI in the germline V gene (reference sequence). In DNA form, the CDR3 reads TGTGCCAGCAGTTTCCACCCGGATTCGGAAAAACTGTTTTTT. As protein: CASSFHPDSEKLFF.

The J gene is TRBJ1-2, the V gene TRBV7-9; 8 nucleotides align to TRBD1. The germline CDR1 and CDR2 sequences are SEHNR and FQNEAQ (reference sequence). The CDR3 contains 13 residues. V was clipped by 5 bases and J by 7 bases; unmatched bases: 6. The DNA of the CDR3 is TGTGCCAGCAGCCCGCAGGGGGCGCTTGGCTACACCTTC. It yields the protein CASSPQGALGYTF.

This clonotype was seen a few times. The V call is TRBV7-2, the J call TRBJ1-1; D unclear. Trimming removed 7 bases at V and 5 bases at J, with 17 bases between. This CDR3 region has 14 residues. The germline V gene has CDR1 SGHTA and CDR2 FQGNSA. CDR3 nucleotides: TGTGCCAGCACCTTTGGGCAGGCGTGGACTGAAGCTTTCTTT. Its protein product is CASTFGQAWTEAFF. Complete variable domain (other parts from reference TRBV7-2 and TRBJ1-1): GAGVSQSPSNKVTEKGKDVELRCDPISGHTALYWYRQSLGQGLEFLIYFQGNSAPDKSGLPSDRFSAERTGGSVSTLTIQRTQQEDSAVYLCASTFGQAWTEAFFGQGTRLTVV.

The chain joins TRBV4-1 to TRBJ1-1; D gene unclear. CDR1 and CDR2 (germline): MGHRA, YSYEKL. With 6 bases removed from V and 0 bases from J, the gap between germline ends came to 11 bases. The CDR3 has 14 amino acids. The CDR3 sequence: CASSQNLMNTEAFF. CDR3 bases: TGCGCCAGCAGTCAGAACCTAATGAACACTGAAGCTTTCTTT.

Only a few counts were recorded for this clonotype. V is TRBV15 and J is TRBJ1-5, with 7 nucleotides matching TRBD1. Per germline, CDR1 LNHNV and CDR2 YYDKDF (reference sequence). The junction had 8 bases not matched to a gene; V was cut back by 3 bases and J by 6 bases. The CDR3 is 15 amino acids. Written as DNA, the CDR3 is TGTGCCACCAGCAGGTCCAGGGGGGCCGTTCAGCCCCAGCATTTT. This gives the protein CATSRSRGAVQPQHF.

The chain carries TRBV7-6 and TRBJ2-5; D gene uncertain. The CDR3 totals 14 residues. Germline CDR1 and CDR2: SGHVS and FNYEAQ. Trimming pared 3 bases from V and 3 bases from J, leaving 11 bases between. CDR3 region: CASSLGREEETQYF. The DNA of the CDR3 is TGTGCCAGCAGCTTGGGCCGTGAGGAAGAGACCCAGTACTTC.

At least ten counts were recorded for this clonotype. This chain connects TRBV7-2 to TRBJ2-1; D is unclear. Germline V gives CDR1 SGHTA, CDR2 FQGNSA. The V end was cut by 5 bases, the J end by 8 bases, with 16 bases between. The CDR3 covers 14 residues. CDR3 DNA sequence: TGTGCCAGCAGCGAAGTGCCAAAGGTGGATGAGCAGTTCTTC. Translation: CASSEVPKVDEQFF.

This clonotype was found once. V and J are TRBV11-2 and TRBJ1-1; tentatively, D is TRBD1 (6 bases). Trimming removed 4 bases from V and 6 bases from J, with 15 bases in between. Germline CDR1 and CDR2: SGHAT and FQNNGV. CDR3 size: 14 residues. CDR3 sequence reads: CASSSLQGLAEAFF. CDR3 nucleotides: TGTGCCAGCAGCTCCTTACAGGGCCTCGCTGAAGCTTTCTTT.

There are a few counts of this clonotype. The chain is built from TRBV19 and TRBJ1-5; possibly TRBD1 for D (6 bases). Trimming cost V 6 bases and J 6 bases, with 12 bases left between them. CDR3 length: 13 amino acids. Germline V gene lookup returns CDR1 LNHDA and CDR2 SQIVND (reference sequence). CDR3 region: CASSTGRGQPQHF. For the CDR3, the DNA is TGTGCCAGTAGCACAGGGCGGGGTCAGCCCCAGCATTTT.

A single count supports this clonotype. This sequence joins TRBV15 and TRBJ1-2; the D is unclear. This CDR3 is built from 16 residues. V was shortened by 1 base and J by 6 bases, with 18 bases between the two germline ends. Germline loops: CDR1 LNHNV, CDR2 YYDKDF (reference sequence). CDR3 sequence reads: CATSRGDTGIWNGYTF. CDR3 sequence (DNA): TGTGCCACCAGCAGAGGAGATACGGGAATTTGGAATGGCTACACCTTC. Based on the CDR3 plus reference TRBV15 and TRBJ1-2, the full variable domain is DAMVIQNPRYQVTQFGKPVTLSCSQTLNHNVMYWYQQKSSQAPKLLFHYYDKDFNNEADTPDNFQSRRPNTSFCFLDIRSPGLGDTAMYLCATSRGDTGIWNGYTFGSGTRLTVV.

The chain has TRBV7-2 and TRBJ1-2; 8 bases are a match to TRBD1. The CDR3 is 12 residues long. V lost 5 bases, J lost 8 bases, and 4 bases stayed unmatched. CDR1 SGHTA and CDR2 FQGNSA come from the germline V gene. The CDR3 sequence: CASSRTGFGYTF. The CDR3 bases are TGTGCCAGCAGCAGGACAGGGTTCGGCTACACCTTC.

The chain employs TRBV4-1 and TRBJ2-3, with 8 bases fitting TRBD1. The length of the CDR3 is 15 residues. J lost 5 bases, V lost 2 bases, and 6 bases had no gene match. Germline-derived CDR1 and CDR2 are MGHRA and YSYEKL. Written as DNA, the CDR3 is TGCGCCAGCAGCCAAAGGACAGGGCCTCAAGATACGCAGTATTTT. This codes for CASSQRTGPQDTQYF.

The chain couples TRBV6-6 to TRBJ2-3; D may be TRBD1 (5 bases). The length of the CDR3 is 16 residues. Trimming took off 2 bases at V and 1 base at J, with 13 bases between the two ends. Germline CDR1 reads MNHNY; CDR2 reads SVGAGI (reference sequence). CDR3 region: CASSYGARLGTDTQYF. The DNA of the CDR3 is TGTGCCAGCAGTTACGGGGCTAGACTGGGCACAGATACGCAGTATTTT.